Presented here are 7 T cell receptor beta chains from one specimen sequenced in a study of human T cells and chemical hapten exposure. Using its own MiXCR run on the RACE reads, TCRdb lists one record per CDR3 protein. The sample shows fewer than 300,000 distinct CDR3 sequences, 7.5% to 9% of them seen only once. Time point in this sample: pre-sensitization, week 0. Sample treatment: therapeutic diphenylcyclopropenone sensitization with weekly scalp DPC. Sample: whole blood, taken in connection with sensitization to the hapten diphenylcyclopropenone (DPC). These receptor sequences come from a man between 18 and 35 years old with alopecia areata. Some clones in this sample may be carry-over from other donors' samples.

V is TRBV29-1 and J is TRBJ2-7; D gene ambiguous. Germline values: CDR1 SQVTM, CDR2 ANQGSEA. V lost 6 bases, J lost 7 bases, and 16 bases lay in between. CDR3 length: 12 amino acids. The CDR3 spells CSVGVKVGEQYF. For the CDR3, the DNA is TGCAGCGTCGGTGTCAAAGTGGGTGAGCAGTACTTC.

The chain recombines TRBV27 with TRBJ1-4; D call uncertain. Germline loops: CDR1 MNHEY, CDR2 SMNVEV (reference sequence). The CDR3 runs 14 residues. V lost 3 bases and J lost 5, with 10 bases in between. Written as DNA, the CDR3 is TGTGCCAGCAGTTTCTGGTTGGGGAATGAAAAACTGTTTTTT. Translating gives CASSFWLGNEKLFF.

Comment on this clonotype: A junction end diverges from the germline sequence, so it may reflect a read error. V and J are TRBV12-3 or TRBV12-4 and TRBJ2-1; the match to TRBD2 covers 13 bases. The CDR3 is 16 residues long. The CDR3 sequence is CASSTIRTSGGPPDIF. CDR3 DNA sequence: TGTGCCAGCAGTACGATCAGGACTAGCGGGGGCCCCCCGGATATCTTC.

This clonotype was detected only a few times. The V gene is TRBV7-2, the J gene TRBJ1-6; D is ambiguous. The V end was cut by 1 base, the J end by 0 bases, with 7 bases between. CDR3 size: 16 residues. Germline CDR1 is SGHTA and CDR2 is FQGNSA. The DNA for the CDR3 is TGTGCCAGCAGCTTAGATCCGGGCTCCTATAATTCACCCCTCCACTTT. The encoded protein is CASSLDPGSYNSPLHF.

This clonotype was observed a few times. J is TRBJ1-1 and V is TRBV7-2; D is undetermined. The CDR3 spans 14 residues. V was clipped by 0 bases and J by 4 bases, with 9 bases between them. Germline CDR1 SGHTA, CDR2 FQGNSA. The CDR3 nucleotides read TGTGCCAGCAGCTTAGCGCGGGAAGGCACTGAAGCTTTCTTT. It codes for CASSLAREGTEAFF.

The V call is TRBV27, the J call TRBJ2-7, with 7 positions matching TRBD2. V gave up 1 base and J gave up 3 bases; unmatched junction bases: 6. Germline CDR1 MNHEY, CDR2 SMNVEV (reference sequence). The length of the CDR3 is 15 residues. DNA of the CDR3: TGTGCCAGCAGTTTATGGGCTAGCGGAAACTACGAGCAGTACTTC. Translated: CASSLWASGNYEQYF.

This clonotype was counted many times. V and J are TRBV5-5 and TRBJ1-2; no clear D gene. The CDR3 consists of 13 residues. With 1 base removed from V and 8 bases from J, the gap between germline ends came to 12 bases. The germline V gene encodes CDR1 SGHKS and CDR2 YYEKEE (reference sequence). The CDR3 nucleotides read TGTGCCAGCAGCTTGTCAAGCGGCGGCGGCTACACCTTC. Protein: CASSLSSGGGYTF.